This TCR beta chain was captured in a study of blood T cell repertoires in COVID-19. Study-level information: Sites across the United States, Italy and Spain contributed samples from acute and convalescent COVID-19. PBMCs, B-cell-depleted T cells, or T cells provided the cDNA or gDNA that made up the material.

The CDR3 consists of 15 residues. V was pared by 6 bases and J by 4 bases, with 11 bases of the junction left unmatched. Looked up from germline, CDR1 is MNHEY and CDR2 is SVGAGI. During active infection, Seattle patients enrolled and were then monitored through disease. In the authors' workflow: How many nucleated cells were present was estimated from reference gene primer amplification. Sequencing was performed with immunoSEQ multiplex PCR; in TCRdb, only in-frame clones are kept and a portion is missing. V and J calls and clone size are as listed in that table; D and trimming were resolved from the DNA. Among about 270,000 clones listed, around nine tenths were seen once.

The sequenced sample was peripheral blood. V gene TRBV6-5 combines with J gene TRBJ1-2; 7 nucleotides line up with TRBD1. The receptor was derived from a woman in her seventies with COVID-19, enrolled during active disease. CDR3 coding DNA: TGTGCCAGCAGCTTGGACTCGACAGGGATCTATGGCTACACCTTC. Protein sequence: CASSLDSTGIYGYTF.